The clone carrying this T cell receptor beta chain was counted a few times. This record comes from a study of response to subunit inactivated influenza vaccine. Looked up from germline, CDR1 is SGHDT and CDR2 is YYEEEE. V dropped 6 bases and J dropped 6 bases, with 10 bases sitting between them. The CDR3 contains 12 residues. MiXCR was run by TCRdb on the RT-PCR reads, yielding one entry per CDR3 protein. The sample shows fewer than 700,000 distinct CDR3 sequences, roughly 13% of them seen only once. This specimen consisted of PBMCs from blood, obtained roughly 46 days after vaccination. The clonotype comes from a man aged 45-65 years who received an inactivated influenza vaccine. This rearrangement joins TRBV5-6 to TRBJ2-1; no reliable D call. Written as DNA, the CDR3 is TGTGCCAGCACCCACCTTACCAATGAGCAGTTCTTC. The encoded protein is CASTHLTNEQFF.